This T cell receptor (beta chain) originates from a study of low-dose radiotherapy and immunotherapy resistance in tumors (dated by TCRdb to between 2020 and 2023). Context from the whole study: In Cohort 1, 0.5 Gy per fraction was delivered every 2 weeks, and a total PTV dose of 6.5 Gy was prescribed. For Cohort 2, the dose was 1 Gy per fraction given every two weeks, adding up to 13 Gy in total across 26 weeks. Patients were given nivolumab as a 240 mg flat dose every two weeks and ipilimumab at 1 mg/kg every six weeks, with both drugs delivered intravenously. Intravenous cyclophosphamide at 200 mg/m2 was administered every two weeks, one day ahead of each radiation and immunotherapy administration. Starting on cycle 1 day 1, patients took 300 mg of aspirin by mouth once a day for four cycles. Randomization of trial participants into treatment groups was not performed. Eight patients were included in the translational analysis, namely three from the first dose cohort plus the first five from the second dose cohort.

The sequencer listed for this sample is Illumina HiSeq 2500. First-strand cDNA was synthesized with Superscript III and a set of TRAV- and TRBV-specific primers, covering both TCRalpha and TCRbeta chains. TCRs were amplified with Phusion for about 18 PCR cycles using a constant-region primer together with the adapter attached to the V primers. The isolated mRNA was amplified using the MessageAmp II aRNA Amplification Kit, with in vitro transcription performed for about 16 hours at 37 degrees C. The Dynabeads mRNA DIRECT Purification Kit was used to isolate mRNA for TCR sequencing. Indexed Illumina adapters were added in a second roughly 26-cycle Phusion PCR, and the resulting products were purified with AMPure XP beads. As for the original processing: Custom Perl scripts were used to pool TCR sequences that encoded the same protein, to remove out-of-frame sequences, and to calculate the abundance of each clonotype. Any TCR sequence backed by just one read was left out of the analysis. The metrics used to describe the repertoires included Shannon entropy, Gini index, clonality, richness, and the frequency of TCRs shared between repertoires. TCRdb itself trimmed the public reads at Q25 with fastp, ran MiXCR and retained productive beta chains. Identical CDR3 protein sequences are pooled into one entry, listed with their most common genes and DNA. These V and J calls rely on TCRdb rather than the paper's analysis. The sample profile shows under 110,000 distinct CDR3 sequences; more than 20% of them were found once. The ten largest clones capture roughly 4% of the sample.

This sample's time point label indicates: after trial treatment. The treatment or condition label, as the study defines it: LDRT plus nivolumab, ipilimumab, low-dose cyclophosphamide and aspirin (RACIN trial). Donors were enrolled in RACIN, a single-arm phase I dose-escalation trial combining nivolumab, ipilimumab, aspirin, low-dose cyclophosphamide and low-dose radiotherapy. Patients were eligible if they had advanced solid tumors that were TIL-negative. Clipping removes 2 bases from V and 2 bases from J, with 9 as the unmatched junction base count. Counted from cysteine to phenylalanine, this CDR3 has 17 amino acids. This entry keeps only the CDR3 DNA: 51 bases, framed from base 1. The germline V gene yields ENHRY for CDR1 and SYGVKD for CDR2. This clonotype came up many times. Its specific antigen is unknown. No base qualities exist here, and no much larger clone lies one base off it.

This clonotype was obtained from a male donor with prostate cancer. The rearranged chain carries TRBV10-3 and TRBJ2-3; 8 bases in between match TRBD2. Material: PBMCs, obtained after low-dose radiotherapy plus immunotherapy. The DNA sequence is TGTGCCATCAGTGAGGCCCTCGGCGGGGGGACCACAGATACGCAGTATTTT. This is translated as CAISEALGGGTTDTQYF.